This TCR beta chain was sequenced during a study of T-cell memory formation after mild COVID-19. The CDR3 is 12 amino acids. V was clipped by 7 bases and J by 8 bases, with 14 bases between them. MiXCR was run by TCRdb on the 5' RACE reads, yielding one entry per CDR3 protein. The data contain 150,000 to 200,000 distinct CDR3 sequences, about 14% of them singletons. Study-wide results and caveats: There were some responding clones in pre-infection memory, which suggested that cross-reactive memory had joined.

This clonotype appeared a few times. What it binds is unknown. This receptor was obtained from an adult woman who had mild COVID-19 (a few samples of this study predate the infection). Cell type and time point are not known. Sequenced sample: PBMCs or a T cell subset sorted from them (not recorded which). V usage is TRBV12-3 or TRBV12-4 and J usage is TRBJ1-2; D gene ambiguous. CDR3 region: CASNSAGLGYTF. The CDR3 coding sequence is TGTGCCAGCAACTCGGCAGGTCTGGGCTACACCTTC.